This record looks at one TCR beta chain sequence and its context. The data belong to a study of OX40 agonist ivuxolimab in advanced cancers. Across the whole study: Patients received ivuxolimab, an intravenous treatment, every 2 weeks at 0.01 to 10 mg/kg. Partial responses occurred in three patients (one hepatocellular carcinoma, two cutaneous melanoma).

CDR3 size: 13 residues. Trimming cost V 7 bases and J 1 base; bases outside gene matches: 3. Germline-derived CDR1 and CDR2 are SNHLY and FYNNEI. The repertoire was sequenced with immunoSEQ multiplex PCR; TCRdb's copy has only in-frame clones and lacks some. Of tens of thousands of clones in the sample, 70% to 90% were seen once. The sequenced sample was CD4+ or CD8+ T cells sorted from blood, obtained in a trial of the OX40 agonist ivuxolimab. The receptor comes from an adult with an advanced solid tumor such as melanoma, head and neck, liver or kidney cancer. The rearrangement uses TRBV2 and TRBJ1-1, with 7 bases aligning to TRBD1. As DNA, the CDR3 is TGTGCCAGCAATGCAGGGGGGAACACTGAAGCTTTCTTT. It is translated as CASNAGGNTEAFF.